The rows below give T cell receptor beta chains drawn from one sample of a study of PD-L1 blockade in urothelial cancer. Generated by immunoSEQ multiplex PCR, the TCRdb table keeps only in-frame clones and is missing some. The top ten clones hold under 12% of a sample with about 36,000 clones, roughly 80% of them seen once. The sample here was PBMCs, taken around atezolizumab (anti-PD-L1) treatment. The receptors derive from a man aged 40-55 years with urothelial cancer. Both conserved end residues are part of each CDR3. The D gene is left open where the match is weak.

CDR3 length: 13
J gene: TRBJ2-2
V gene: TRBV4-1
D gene: NA
CDR3 protein: CASSQHQTGELFF
CDR3 DNA: TGCGCCAGCAGCCAACACCAGACCGGGGAGCTGTTTTTT

CDR3 length: 15
J gene: TRBJ2-5
V gene: TRBV5-6
D gene: TRBD2
CDR3 protein: CASSLRLAGVETQYF
CDR3 DNA: TGTGCCAGCAGCTTGAGACTAGCGGGAGTAGAGACCCAGTACTTC

CDR3 length: 16
J gene: TRBJ2-3
V gene: TRBV27
D gene: NA
CDR3 protein: CASSSWTFRDTDTQYF
CDR3 DNA: TGTGCCAGCAGTTCCTGGACTTTCCGAGACACAGATACGCAGTATTTT

CDR3 length: 15
J gene: TRBJ2-1
V gene: TRBV27
D gene: TRBD2
CDR3 protein: CASSTLAGNYNEQFF
CDR3 DNA: TGTGCCAGCAGTACACTAGCGGGAAACTACAATGAGCAGTTCTTC

CDR3 length: 17
J gene: TRBJ2-6
V gene: TRBV19
D gene: NA
CDR3 protein: CASSIIVGGSGANVLTF
CDR3 DNA: TGTGCCAGTAGTATCATTGTAGGGGGCTCTGGGGCCAACGTCCTGACTTTC

CDR3 length: 15
J gene: TRBJ2-2
V gene: TRBV5-4
D gene: NA
CDR3 protein: CASKPEPFSAGELFF
CDR3 DNA: TGTGCCAGTAAGCCTGAACCCTTCTCCGCCGGGGAGCTGTTTTTT

CDR3 length: 12
J gene: TRBJ2-2
V gene: TRBV27
D gene: NA
CDR3 protein: CASSFTGGELFF
CDR3 DNA: TGTGCCAGCAGTTTCACGGGCGGGGAGCTGTTTTTT

CDR3 length: 21
J gene: TRBJ2-2
V gene: TRBV13
D gene: TRBD2
CDR3 protein: CASSLVAVASGTHPDTGELFF
CDR3 DNA: TGTGCCAGCAGCTTAGTCGCCGTGGCTAGCGGGACCCACCCGGACACCGGGGAGCTGTTTTTT

CDR3 length: 14
J gene: TRBJ2-7
V gene: TRBV19
D gene: TRBD2
CDR3 protein: CATSRDYGNYEQYF
CDR3 DNA: TGTGCCACTAGCCGGGACTACGGAAATTACGAGCAGTACTTC

CDR3 length: 16
J gene: TRBJ2-7
V gene: TRBV4-1
D gene: NA
CDR3 protein: CASSLEGTPSRDEQYF
CDR3 DNA: TGCGCCAGCAGTCTTGAGGGGACACCCTCGAGGGACGAGCAGTACTTC

CDR3 length: 15
J gene: TRBJ2-5
V gene: TRBV4-1
D gene: TRBD1
CDR3 protein: CASSLRTGAGETQYF
CDR3 DNA: TGCGCCAGCAGCCTTCGGACAGGGGCGGGGGAGACCCAGTACTTC

CDR3 length: 14
J gene: TRBJ1-2
V gene: TRBV7-3
D gene: NA
CDR3 protein: CASSLRGPSDGYTF
CDR3 DNA: TGTGCCAGCAGCTTAAGGGGCCCGAGTGACGGCTACACCTTC

CDR3 length: 15
J gene: TRBJ2-7
V gene: TRBV28
D gene: TRBD2
CDR3 protein: CASSPRTSGRREQYF
CDR3 DNA: TGTGCCAGCAGTCCCAGGACTAGCGGGAGACGCGAGCAGTACTTC

CDR3 length: 15
J gene: TRBJ1-5
V gene: TRBV6-1
D gene: NA
CDR3 protein: CASSGDPGLKGPQHF
CDR3 DNA: TGTGCCAGCAGTGGAGACCCGGGACTGAAAGGTCCCCAGCATTTT

CDR3 length: 13
J gene: TRBJ1-1
V gene: TRBV9
D gene: NA
CDR3 protein: CASSVVTDTEAFF
CDR3 DNA: TGTGCCAGCAGCGTAGTGACAGACACTGAAGCTTTCTTT